These 21 T cell receptor beta chains were sequenced from one sample in a study of early T cells in non-severe SARS-CoV-2 infection. TCRdb processed the 5' RACE reads anew with MiXCR; each CDR3 protein has one entry. This sample has just over 70,000 distinct CDR3 sequences, with around an eighth found just once. The specimen sequenced was whole blood. The receptors stem from an adult who was a healthcare worker with PCR-confirmed SARS-CoV-2 infection or an uninfected control (not recorded which).

This clonotype was observed at least ten times. The J gene is TRBJ2-7, the V gene TRBV18; possible D gene TRBD1, 7 bases. Germline V lookup: CDR1 KGHSH, CDR2 LQKENI. The CDR3 is 15 residues long. Trimming cost V 4 bases and J 2 bases, with 15 bases left between them. The DNA for the CDR3 is TGTGCCAGCTCACGGGAGGAACAGGGGACCTACGAGCAGTACTTC. Residues: CASSREEQGTYEQYF.

This clonotype was observed at least ten times. V usage is TRBV14 and J usage is TRBJ2-7, with D possibly matching TRBD1 (6 bases). The CDR3 spans 14 residues. Trimming pared 2 bases from V and 5 bases from J, leaving 13 bases between. Germline values: CDR1 SGHDN, CDR2 FVKESK. CDR3 amino acids: CASSQQQGSNEQYF. The CDR3 DNA reads TGTGCCAGCAGCCAACAACAGGGTTCCAACGAGCAGTACTTC.

This clonotype was counted ten times or more. The chain is built from TRBV6-1 and TRBJ1-2; 7 bases are a match to TRBD1. This CDR3 is built from 16 residues. The J segment lost 0 bases and the V segment lost 4 bases, leaving 8 bases of the junction unmatched. The germline V gene encodes CDR1 MNHNS and CDR2 SASEGT. This CDR3 reads CASSGPTGMANYGYTF. In DNA, the CDR3 is TGTGCCAGCAGTGGACCGACAGGGATGGCTAACTATGGCTACACCTTC.

This clonotype was observed at least ten times. V gene TRBV12-3 or TRBV12-4 combines with J gene TRBJ1-1; unclear D gene. The CDR3 consists of 11 residues. Trimming removed 3 bases from V and 8 bases from J, with 7 bases in between. CDR3 in DNA: TGTGCCAGCAGTTTTGGGTTAGAAGCTTTCTTT. This encodes CASSFGLEAFF.

This clonotype was picked up many times. CDR3 protein: CSVFSANTEAFF. DNA of the CDR3: TGCAGCGTTTTTTCAGCGAACACTGAAGCTTTCTTT. V is TRBV29-1 and J is TRBJ1-1; D uncertain. The CDR3 is made up of 12 amino acids. The V and J ends lost 5 bases and 1 base respectively, with 8 bases between them. From germline, CDR1 is SQVTM and CDR2 ANQGSEA.

In its sample, this clonotype was seen many times. V is TRBV30 and J is TRBJ2-7; D uncertain. V lost 3 bases and J lost 0, with 6 bases in between. The germline gives CDR1 GTSNPN, CDR2 SVGIG (reference sequence). This CDR3 has 12 residues. The CDR3, as DNA: TGTGCCTGGAGCCCGACCTCCTACGAGCAGTACTTC. Protein sequence: CAWSPTSYEQYF. The variable domain in full, with the rest retrieved from reference TRBV30 and TRBJ2-7, is SQTIHQWPATLVQPVGSPLSLECTVEGTSNPNLYWYRQAAGRGLQLLFYSVGIGQISSEVPQNLSASRPQDRQFILSSKKLLLSDSGFYLCAWSPTSYEQYFGPGTRLTVT.

This clonotype appeared many times. The CDR3 sequence is CASSRRQGLPGEQYF. The CDR3, as DNA: TGTGCCAGCAGTCGGAGACAGGGCCTTCCGGGGGAGCAGTACTTC. The chain uses TRBV11-2 and TRBJ2-7; 7 bases match TRBD1. Germline V gene lookup returns CDR1 SGHAT and CDR2 FQNNGV. The CDR3 extends over 15 amino acids. Trimming removed 6 bases from V and 7 bases from J; junction bases left unmatched: 15.

The chain links TRBV29-1 to TRBJ2-7, with D tentatively TRBD1 (6 bases). CDR1 and CDR2 from the germline V gene are SQVTM and ANQGSEA. Trimming removed 6 bases from V and 7 bases from J, with 10 bases in between. This CDR3 has 10 amino acids. The CDR3: CSVGTQEQYF. DNA for the CDR3: TGCAGCGTCGGGACACAAGAGCAGTACTTC.

This rearrangement joins TRBV4-3 to TRBJ1-6; D uncertain. The V and J ends lost 6 bases and 7 bases respectively, with 13 bases between them. The length of the CDR3 is 14 residues. From germline, CDR1 is LGHNA and CDR2 YSLEER. This CDR3 is CASSPEGLNSPLHF. CDR3 DNA: TGCGCCAGCAGTCCTGAGGGCCTAAATTCACCCCTCCACTTT.

This clonotype was seen repeatedly, ten times or more. The CDR3 here is CSVFPGASYGYTF. CDR3 nucleotide sequence: TGCAGCGTTTTCCCAGGGGCTTCCTATGGCTACACCTTC. This chain links TRBV29-1 with TRBJ1-2, with D possibly matching TRBD1 (6 bases). This CDR3 has 13 residues. Trimming removed 5 bases at V and 4 bases at J, with 14 bases between. In germline, CDR1 is SQVTM, CDR2 ANQGSEA. Using reference TRBV29-1 and TRBJ1-2 for the parts outside the CDR3, the full variable domain is SAVISQKPSRDICQRGTSLTIQCQVDSQVTMMFWYRQQPGQSLTLIATANQGSEATYESGFVIDKFPISRPNLTFSTLTVSNMSPEDSSIYLCSVFPGASYGYTFGSGTRLTVV.

This clonotype was recorded many times. The chain uses TRBV20-1 and TRBJ2-5; D remains unclear. The CDR3 runs 14 residues. Per germline, CDR1 DFQATT and CDR2 SNEGSKA (reference sequence). The germline V and J ends were trimmed by 1 base and 0 bases, with 9 bases remaining between them. The CDR3 spells CSARVPEYQETQYF. The CDR3 region has the DNA TGCAGTGCTAGAGTGCCCGAATACCAAGAGACCCAGTACTTC.

This clonotype has a handful of counts. A junction boundary mismatches the germline segment, possibly from a read error. This chain links TRBV19 with TRBJ2-2, with 9 bases lining up with TRBD2. Germline CDR1 and CDR2: LNHDA and SQIVND (reference sequence). There are 15 residues in the CDR3. CDR3 in DNA: TGTGCCAGTCGAGCGGGGGGCTTGAACACCGGGGAGCCGTTTTTT. Its protein product is CASRAGGLNTGEPFF.

This clonotype was counted ten times or more. This sequence joins TRBV18 and TRBJ2-7, with 8 bases identical to TRBD1. The CDR3 extends over 15 amino acids. Trimming cost V 3 bases and J 0 bases; bases outside gene matches: 4. Germline CDR1 and CDR2: KGHSH and LQKENI. Here the CDR3 DNA reads TGTGCCAGCTCACCTACAGGGGGTAGCTCCTACGAGCAGTACTTC. Amino acid sequence: CASSPTGGSSYEQYF.

The V gene is TRBV12-3 or TRBV12-4, the J gene TRBJ2-1; 7 bases line up with TRBD2. This CDR3 comprises 14 residues. V lost 3 bases to trimming and J lost 8 bases; unmatched junction nucleotides: 7. CDR3 protein: CASSFSGRADEQFF. In DNA, the CDR3 is TGTGCCAGCAGTTTTAGTGGGAGGGCTGATGAGCAGTTCTTC.

This clonotype was observed at least ten times. The DNA for the CDR3 is TGTGCCAGCTCACCCTTTGCCGGGACAGGGGCTGAAGCTTTCTTT. Translated: CASSPFAGTGAEAFF. The chain couples TRBV18 to TRBJ1-1, with TRBD1 matching over 10 bases. This CDR3 has 15 residues. Trimming cost V 3 bases and J 6 bases; bases outside gene matches: 7. Germline-derived CDR1 and CDR2 are KGHSH and LQKENI.

This clonotype was seen at least ten times. This chain joins TRBV24-1 and TRBJ2-2; D gene ambiguous. Trimming shortened V by 4 bases and J by 3 bases, and 11 bases separated the two germline ends. The CDR3 runs 15 residues. The germline CDR1 and CDR2 sequences are KGHDR and SFDVKD. This CDR3 reads CATSDPDGYTGELFF. The CDR3 DNA reads as TGTGCCACCAGTGACCCGGACGGATACACCGGGGAGCTGTTTTTT.

This clonotype showed up many times. The V call is TRBV12-3 or TRBV12-4, the J call TRBJ2-1; 9 bases fit TRBD1. The CDR3 extends over 15 amino acids. Trimming took 3 bases from V and 12 from J; bases not matched to a gene: 12. The CDR3 coding sequence is TGTGCCAGCAGTTTGGGGACAGGGACCGGGAGCTGGCAGTTCTTC. As protein: CASSLGTGTGSWQFF.

This clonotype was observed many times. CDR3 residues: CASSKVKGLAGGNTGELFF. The DNA of the CDR3 is TGTGCCAGCAGCAAAGTAAAGGGACTAGCGGGAGGGAACACCGGGGAGCTGTTTTTT. The chain has TRBV21-1 and TRBJ2-2; TRBD2 is taken as the D call from the table, unchecked against the DNA. TRBV21-1 is labeled a pseudogene. The CDR3 runs 19 residues.

The sample holds many counts of this clonotype. The chain carries TRBV20-1 and TRBJ2-7, with 11 bases that match TRBD1. Looked up from germline, CDR1 is DFQATT and CDR2 is SNEGSKA (reference sequence). V was pared by 5 bases and J by 2 bases, with 8 bases of the junction left unmatched. This CDR3 region has 15 residues. This chain's CDR3 is CSAPVGDRGTYEQYF. For the CDR3, the DNA is TGCAGTGCTCCGGTTGGGGACAGGGGGACCTACGAGCAGTACTTC.

This clonotype was observed many times. The chain links TRBV6-6 to TRBJ1-5; D gene unclear. CDR3 length: 13 residues. CDR1 and CDR2 from the germline V gene are MNHNY and SVGAGI (reference sequence). V dropped 0 bases and J dropped 5 bases, with 5 bases sitting between them. CDR3 nucleotides: TGTGCCAGCAGTTACTCTCTGGATCAGCCCCAGCATTTT. This codes for CASSYSLDQPQHF.

In this sample, this clonotype turned up many times. The chain carries TRBV29-1 and TRBJ2-1; TRBD2 matches 9 bases. The CDR3 is made up of 15 amino acids. Germline trimming cut 8 bases from V and 7 bases from J; bases unmatched to any gene: 15. In germline, CDR1 is SQVTM, CDR2 ANQGSEA. This CDR3 is CSTSTGTSRGNEQFF. In DNA form, the CDR3 reads TGCAGCACCTCAACCGGGACTAGCAGGGGGAATGAGCAGTTCTTC.